This TCR beta chain was recovered during a study of shared clonotypes between healthy human individuals. General study findings and limits: Larger richness was generally estimated for naive than memory subsets.

Assay: immunoSEQ multiplex PCR; the TCRdb copy retains only in-frame clones and omits some. The sample has about 1 million clones, roughly 70% seen once. For this clone: What it recognizes is unknown.

The receptor was derived from a young man in good health. The material sequenced was memory CD4+ T cells sorted from blood. Subset in this sample: CD45RA-negative fraction.

CDR3 nucleotide sequence: TGTGCCAGCAATCAACTAGCGGGGACCGGGGAGCTGTTTTTT. Its translation: CASNQLAGTGELFF. V is TRBV11-2 and J is TRBJ2-2; 10 positions agree with TRBD2. This CDR3 spans 14 amino acids. Looked up from germline, CDR1 is SGHAT and CDR2 is FQNNGV. V was clipped by 7 bases and J by 5 bases; unmatched bases: 4.